This TCR beta chain derives from a study of blood T cell repertoires in COVID-19. As for the study in general: The cDNA or gDNA used as material had been derived from T cells, B-cell-depleted T cells, or PBMCs.

The table came from immunoSEQ multiplex PCR; TCRdb's copy has only in-frame clones and leaves some out. This table has 20,000 to 25,000 clones, just over 85% appearing once. CDR3 length: 17 residues. CDR1 and CDR2 from the germline V gene are MDHEN and SYDVKM. Trimming took off 1 base at V and 0 bases at J, with 13 bases between the two ends. The chain recombines TRBV28 with TRBJ1-3, with D perhaps matching TRBD1 (5 bases). Specimen: peripheral blood. The TCR comes from an older man in a cohort sampled during active COVID-19. The DNA for the CDR3 is TGTGCCAGCAGTTTATTTGGGGCCCCGATCTCTGGAAACACCATATATTTT. Translated, it gives CASSLFGAPISGNTIYF.